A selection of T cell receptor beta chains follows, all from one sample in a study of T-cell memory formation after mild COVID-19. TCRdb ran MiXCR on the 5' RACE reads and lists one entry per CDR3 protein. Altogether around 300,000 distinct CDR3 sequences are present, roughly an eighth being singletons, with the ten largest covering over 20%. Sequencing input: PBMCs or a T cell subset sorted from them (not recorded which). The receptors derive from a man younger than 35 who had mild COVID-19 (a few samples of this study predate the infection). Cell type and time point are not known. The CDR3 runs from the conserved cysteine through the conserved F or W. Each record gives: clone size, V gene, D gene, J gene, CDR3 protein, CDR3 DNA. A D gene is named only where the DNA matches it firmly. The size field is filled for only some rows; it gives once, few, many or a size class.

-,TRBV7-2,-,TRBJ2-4,CASSLARGPKNIQYF,TGTGCCAGCAGCTTAGCGCGCGGGCCCAAAAACATTCAGTACTTC
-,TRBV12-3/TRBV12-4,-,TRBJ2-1,CASSYLADYNEQFF,TGTGCCAGCAGTTATTTAGCAGACTACAATGAGCAGTTCTTC
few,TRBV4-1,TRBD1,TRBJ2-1,CASSRIGTDSYNEQFF,TGCGCCAGCAGCCGAATCGGGACAGACTCCTACAATGAGCAGTTCTTC
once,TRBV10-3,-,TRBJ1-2,CAISESTGGRGYTF,TGTGCCATCAGTGAGAGTACCGGGGGCCGAGGCTACACCTTC
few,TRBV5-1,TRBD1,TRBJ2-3,CASSLGPTGADTQYF,TGCGCCAGCAGCTTGGGCCCCACAGGGGCAGATACGCAGTATTTT
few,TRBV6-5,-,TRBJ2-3,CASSYGAGTDTQYF,TGTGCCAGCAGCTATGGTGCCGGCACAGATACGCAGTATTTT
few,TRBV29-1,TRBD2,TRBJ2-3,CSVEVGPSGADTQYF,TGCAGCGTTGAAGTGGGGCCTAGCGGGGCAGATACGCAGTATTTT
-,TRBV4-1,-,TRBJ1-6,CASSQGGRGARNSPLHF,TGCGCCAGCAGCCAAGGAGGTCGGGGGGCGAGGAATTCACCCCTCCACTTT
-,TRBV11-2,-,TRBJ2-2,CASHRGGTNTGELFF,TGTGCCAGCCACCGCGGGGGCACAAACACCGGGGAGCTGTTTTTT
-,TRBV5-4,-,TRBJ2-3,CASSTRLGISDTQYF,TGTGCCAGCAGCACCCGGCTGGGGATTTCAGATACGCAGTATTTT
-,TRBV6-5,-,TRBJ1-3,CASSYHDTIYF,TGTGCCAGCAGTTATCATGACACCATATATTTT
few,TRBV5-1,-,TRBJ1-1,CASSLEPTAMNTEAFF,TGCGCCAGCAGCTTGGAACCCACAGCGATGAACACTGAAGCTTTCTTT
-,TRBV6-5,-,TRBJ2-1,CASSRARSSYNEQFF,TGTGCCAGCAGTCGCGCAAGGAGCTCCTACAATGAGCAGTTCTTC
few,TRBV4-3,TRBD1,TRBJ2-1,CASSQVRQGFLYNEQFF,TGCGCCAGCAGCCAAGTACGACAGGGGTTTCTTTACAATGAGCAGTTCTTC
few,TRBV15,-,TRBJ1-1,CATSWGKTEAFF,TGTGCCACCAGCTGGGGGAAGACTGAAGCTTTCTTT
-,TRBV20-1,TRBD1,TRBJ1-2,CSAPTGRGYTF,TGCAGTGCACCGACAGGGAGAGGCTACACCTTC
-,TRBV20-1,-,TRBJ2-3,CSARALSDTQYF,TGCAGTGCTAGAGCGCTCTCAGATACGCAGTATTTT
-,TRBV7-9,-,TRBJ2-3,CASSSSGAHETDTQYF,TGTGCCAGCAGCTCATCCGGGGCCCACGAGACAGATACGCAGTATTTT
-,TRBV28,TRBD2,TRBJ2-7,CASSLISGGRPYEQYF,TGTGCCAGCAGCCTCATCAGCGGGGGGCGGCCCTACGAGCAGTACTTC
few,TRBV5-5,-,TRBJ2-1,CASSLWIEQFF,TGTGCCAGCAGCTTGTGGATTGAGCAGTTCTTC
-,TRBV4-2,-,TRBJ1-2,CASSQDPVGNGYTF,TGTGCCAGCAGCCAAGACCCCGTCGGAAACGGCTACACCTTC
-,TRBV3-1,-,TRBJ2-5,CASSPPEGYGGTQYF,TGTGCCAGCAGCCCCCCTGAGGGCTATGGCGGGACCCAGTACTTC
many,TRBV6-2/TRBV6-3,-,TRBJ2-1,CASTYSNEQFF,TGTGCCAGCACCTACAGCAATGAGCAGTTCTTC
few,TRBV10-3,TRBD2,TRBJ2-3,CAIKKRGPRDTQYF,TGTGCCATCAAAAAGCGGGGGCCTCGAGATACGCAGTATTTT
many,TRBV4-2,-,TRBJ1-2,CASSQEKGLYGYTF,TGTGCCAGCAGCCAAGAAAAGGGACTCTATGGCTACACCTTC
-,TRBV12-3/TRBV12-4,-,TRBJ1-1,CASSHTGLMNTEAFF,TGTGCCAGCAGTCATACAGGGCTCATGAACACTGAAGCTTTCTTT
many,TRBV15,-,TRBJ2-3,CATSRDLADTQYF,TGTGCCACCAGCAGAGATCTAGCGGATACGCAGTATTTT
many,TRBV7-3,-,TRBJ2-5,CASSSKGETQYF,TGTGCCAGCAGCTCAAAGGGAGAGACCCAGTACTTC
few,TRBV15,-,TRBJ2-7,CATSRDREYEQYF,TGTGCCACCAGCAGAGATAGGGAATACGAGCAGTACTTC
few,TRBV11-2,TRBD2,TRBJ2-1,CASSWGTSGGYNEQFF,TGTGCAAGCAGCTGGGGGACTAGCGGGGGGTACAATGAGCAGTTCTTC
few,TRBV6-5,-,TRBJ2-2,CASSLRPSGTGELFF,TGTGCCAGCAGCCTAAGGCCCTCGGGCACCGGGGAGCTGTTTTTT
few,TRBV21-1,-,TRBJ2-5,CASSRTRATVTQYF,TGTGCCAGCAGCAGGACTAGAGCCACCGTAACCCAGTACTTC
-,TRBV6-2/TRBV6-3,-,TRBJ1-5,CASSYSRQGQQPQHF,TGTGCCAGCAGTTACTCGAGGCAGGGGCAACAGCCCCAGCATTTT
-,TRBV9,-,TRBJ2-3,CASSVDSSPDTQYF,TGTGCCAGCAGCGTAGACAGTTCCCCAGATACGCAGTATTTT
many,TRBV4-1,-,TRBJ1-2,CASSQSDSYGYTF,TGCGCCAGCAGCCAGTCGGACAGTTATGGCTACACCTTC
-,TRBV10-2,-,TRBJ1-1,CASSGLRIGTEAFF,TGCGCCAGCAGTGGCCTCCGGATTGGCACTGAAGCTTTCTTT
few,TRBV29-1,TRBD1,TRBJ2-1,CSVGTGGNEQFF,TGCAGCGTGGGGACAGGGGGCAATGAGCAGTTCTTC
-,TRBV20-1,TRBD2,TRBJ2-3,CSAGGGTDTQYF,TGCAGTGCTGGGGGGGGCACAGATACGCAGTATTTT
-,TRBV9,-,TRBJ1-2,CASSGGRGYGYTF,TGTGCCAGCAGCGGAGGACGTGGGTATGGCTACACCTTC
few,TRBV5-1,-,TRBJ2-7,CASSAVGLASDEQYF,TGCGCCAGCAGCGCCGTAGGTTTGGCGAGCGACGAGCAGTACTTC
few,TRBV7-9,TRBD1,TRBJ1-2,CASSLVGQDLYGYTF,TGTGCCAGCAGCTTAGTTGGACAGGACCTCTATGGCTACACCTTC
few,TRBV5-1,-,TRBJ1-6,CASTTGSGNSPLHF,TGCGCCAGCACAACAGGGTCAGGGAATTCACCCCTCCACTTT
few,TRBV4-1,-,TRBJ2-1,CASRSAEISYNEQFF,TGCGCCAGCAGGTCAGCGGAGATCTCCTACAATGAGCAGTTCTTC
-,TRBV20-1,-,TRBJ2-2,CSAVQLGYTGELFF,TGCAGTGCCGTCCAACTAGGTTACACCGGGGAGCTGTTTTTT
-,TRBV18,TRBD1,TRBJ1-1,CASSPPGTVEAFF,TGTGCCAGCTCACCACCGGGGACAGTTGAAGCTTTCTTT
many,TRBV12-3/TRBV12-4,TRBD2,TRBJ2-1,CASSFLGGGQFF,TGTGCCAGCAGTTTCTTGGGCGGGGGGCAGTTCTTC
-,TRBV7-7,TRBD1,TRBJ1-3,CASRSSQGDVLDTIYF,TGTGCCAGCAGGTCCTCCCAGGGGGACGTTTTGGACACCATATATTTT
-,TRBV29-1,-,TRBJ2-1,CSVDRGGEQFF,TGCAGCGTTGATAGGGGGGGTGAGCAGTTCTTC
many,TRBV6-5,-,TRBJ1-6,CASSYSSGHKGPLHF,TGTGCCAGCAGTTACTCGTCTGGGCACAAAGGGCCCCTCCACTTT
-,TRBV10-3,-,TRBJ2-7,CAISQVDSSYEQYF,TGTGCCATCAGTCAAGTGGATAGCTCCTACGAGCAGTACTTC
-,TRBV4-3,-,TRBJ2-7,CASSRLPGGGNEQYF,TGCGCCAGCAGCCGCCTTCCGGGGGGCGGGAACGAGCAGTACTTC
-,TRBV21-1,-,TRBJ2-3,CASSKPNWGGTDTQYF,TGTGCCAGCAGCAAACCCAATTGGGGTGGCACAGATACGCAGTATTTT
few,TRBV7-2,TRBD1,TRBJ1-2,CASSLPPGQGDGYTF,TGTGCCAGCAGCCTACCTCCAGGACAGGGTGATGGCTACACCTTC
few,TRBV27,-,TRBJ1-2,CASSGQRSSYIGGYTF,TGTGCCAGCAGTGGCCAACGAAGCTCTTATATCGGTGGCTACACCTTC
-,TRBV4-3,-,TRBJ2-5,CASSQDGAYQETQYF,TGCGCCAGCAGCCAAGATGGTGCCTACCAAGAGACCCAGTACTTC
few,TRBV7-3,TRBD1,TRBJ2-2,CASSPGTGYAGELFF,TGTGCCAGCAGCCCCGGGACAGGGTATGCCGGGGAGCTGTTTTTT
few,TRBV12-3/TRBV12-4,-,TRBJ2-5,CASSLIQGQETQYF,TGTGCCAGCAGTCTGATACAGGGTCAGGAGACCCAGTACTTC
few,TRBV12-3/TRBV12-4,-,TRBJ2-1,CASSFPGQGGNEQFF,TGTGCCAGCAGTTTTCCGGGGCAGGGGGGAAATGAGCAGTTCTTC
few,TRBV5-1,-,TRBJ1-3,CASSLVSPRQGLSGNTIYF,TGCGCCAGCAGCTTGGTTTCCCCGAGGCAGGGACTCTCTGGAAACACCATATATTTT